These 25 T cell receptor beta chains were all obtained from the same sample, sequenced in a study of blood T cells in healthy people across ages. Sample-barcoded 5' priming and a J-beta primer mix drove a second PCR of about 7 to 11 cycles. TCRdb processed the 5' RACE reads anew with MiXCR; each CDR3 protein has one entry. The sample shows around 1,500,000 distinct CDR3 sequences, approximately 42% of them seen only once. The sequenced material came from blood. These TCRs come from a woman between 18 and 29 years old in good health.

The CDR3 region has the DNA TGCGCCAGCAGCCAAGATGGGAGCGGGAGAGGCAATGAGCAGTTCTTC. It yields the protein CASSQDGSGRGNEQFF. The chain uses TRBV4-1 and TRBJ2-1, with 8 positions matching TRBD2. The CDR3 loop spans 16 amino acids. Germline CDR1 reads MGHRA; CDR2 reads YSYEKL. The V gene end was trimmed by 0 bases and the J gene end by 6 bases; junction bases not matched to a gene: 7.

CDR3 sequence reads: CASSFSGGPLYEQFF. The CDR3 bases are TGTGCCAGCAGCTTCAGCGGGGGGCCTTTGTATGAGCAGTTCTTC. The rearrangement uses TRBV13 and TRBJ2-1, with TRBD2 matching 9 bases. The V segment lost 3 bases and the J segment 8 bases; nucleotides outside the gene matches: 8. The germline V gene has CDR1 PRHDT and CDR2 FYEKMQ (reference sequence). CDR3 size: 15 residues.

This chain links TRBV29-1 with TRBJ2-3; D not certain. The CDR3 length is 13 residues. The germline gives CDR1 SQVTM, CDR2 ANQGSEA. Trimming shortened V by 6 bases and J by 3 bases, and 13 bases separated the two germline ends. For the CDR3, the DNA is TGCAGCGTGGTGGGTGAACCGACAGATACGCAGTATTTT. This encodes CSVVGEPTDTQYF.

On this clonotype: This may stem from a read error, because a much larger clone lies one nucleotide away. The genes are TRBV29-1 and TRBJ1-1; no reliable D call. The germline V gene has CDR1 SQVTM and CDR2 ANQGSEA. The V end was cut by 5 bases, the J end by 3 bases, with 7 bases between. The CDR3 extends over 11 amino acids. CDR3 nucleotides: TGCAGCGTTTTCGGGGACACTGAAGCTTTCTTT. Encoded protein: CSVFGDTEAFF.

A few counts support this clonotype. CDR3 sequence: CASSSPPDKYQETQYF. Here the CDR3 DNA reads TGTGCCAGCAGCTCCCCCCCCGACAAGTACCAAGAGACCCAGTACTTC. The chain recombines TRBV7-2 with TRBJ2-5; D is undetermined. Germline V lookup: CDR1 SGHTA, CDR2 FQGNSA. V lost 4 bases, J lost 0 bases, and 15 bases lay in between. The CDR3 is 16 residues long.

This clonotype was counted between two and nine times. The rearrangement uses TRBV12-3 or TRBV12-4 and TRBJ1-1; TRBD1 matches at 9 bases. V gave up 7 bases and J gave up 0 bases; unmatched junction bases: 3. This CDR3 is built from 14 residues. The DNA of the CDR3 is TGTGCCAGCACCACAGGGGGCGTGAACACTGAAGCTTTCTTT. Its translation: CASTTGGVNTEAFF.

The sample holds a few counts of this clonotype. Compared with germline, one end of the junction differs, possibly owing to a read error. The V call is TRBV4-1, the J call TRBJ2-3; the D is unclear. From germline, CDR1 is MGHRA and CDR2 YSYEKL. CDR3 length: 14 amino acids. CDR3 in DNA: TGCGCCAGCAGCCAAGATCGGTCCGCAGATACGCGGTATTTT. It codes for CASSQDRSADTRYF.

In this sample, this clonotype turned up many times. The rearrangement joins TRBV4-2 to TRBJ2-7; D possibly corresponds to TRBD1 (6 bases). This CDR3 spans 14 amino acids. CDR1 is LGHNA and CDR2 is YNFKEQ in the germline V gene. Trimming took 3 bases from V and 3 from J, leaving 12 bases between them. The CDR3 loop is CASSQTGGIYEQYF. CDR3 nucleotides: TGTGCCAGCAGCCAGACAGGCGGAATCTACGAGCAGTACTTC.

Comments on this clonotype: A much more abundant neighbour one base away suggests this may be a read error. This chain joins TRBV10-3 and TRBJ2-1, with D perhaps given as TRBD1 or TRBD2 (6 bases each). The CDR3 sequence is 14 residues long. Germline V lookup: CDR1 ENHRY, CDR2 SYGVKD. In nucleotides, the CDR3 is TGTGCCATCAGTGAGGAAGGGGGGTACAAGGAGCAGTTCTTC. Translation: CAISEEGGYKEQFF.

This clonotype was detected only once. The chain joins TRBV28 to TRBJ1-1; 9 positions match TRBD1. After removal of 6 bases from V and 6 bases from J, the junction contained 14 bases not matched to a gene. From germline, CDR1 is MDHEN and CDR2 SYDVKM. The CDR3 covers 16 residues. The CDR3 protein is CASSLLGTGYVAEAFF. The CDR3, as DNA: TGTGCCAGCAGCTTGCTAGGGACAGGGTATGTGGCTGAAGCTTTCTTT. The full variable domain, its missing parts supplied by reference TRBV28 and TRBJ1-1, is DVKVTQSSRYLVKRTGEKVFLECVQDMDHENMFWYRQDPGLGLRLIYFSYDVKMKEKGDIPEGYSVSREKKERFSLILESASTNQTSMYLCASSLLGTGYVAEAFFGQGTRLTVV.

This chain uses TRBV2 with TRBJ1-2; TRBD1 is a possible D gene (6 bases). The germline CDR1 and CDR2 sequences are SNHLY and FYNNEI. V was trimmed by 5 bases and J by 3 bases, leaving 10 bases between them. This CDR3 spans 13 amino acids. CDR3: CASSTDRDYGYTF. CDR3 nucleotides: TGTGCCAGCAGTACGGACAGAGACTATGGCTACACCTTC.

The chain uses TRBV24-1 and TRBJ1-1; 7 nucleotides match TRBD1. This CDR3 comprises 17 residues. V was clipped by 0 bases and J by 1 base; unmatched bases: 7. Per the germline V gene, CDR1 is KGHDR and CDR2 is SFDVKD. This CDR3 is CATSDLGQAIPNTEAFF. The CDR3 coding sequence is TGTGCCACCAGTGATTTGGGACAGGCAATTCCGAACACTGAAGCTTTCTTT.

This clonotype was recorded only once. A much larger clone lies one base from this, so it may be a read error. The chain recombines TRBV3-1 with TRBJ2-7, with 13 nucleotides matching TRBD2. Germline assignment: CDR1 LGHDT and CDR2 YNNKEL (reference sequence). This CDR3 comprises 19 residues. After removal of 4 bases from V and 2 bases from J, the junction contained 14 bases not matched to a gene. CDR3 in DNA: TGTGCCAGCAGCCCCAGACTAGCGGGAGGCGTAGGGAGGGCCTACGAGCAGTACTTC. It specifies CASSPRLAGGVGRAYEQYF.

V and J are TRBV5-8 and TRBJ2-1; 8 bases align to TRBD2. Germline-derived CDR1 and CDR2 are SGHTS and YDEGEE. V trimming: 0 bases; J trimming: 3 bases; junction bases outside the gene matches: 5. CDR3 length: 16 residues. The CDR3, as DNA: TGTGCCAGCAGCTTGGGGCTCAGCGGGAGCTACAATGAGCAGTTCTTC. Translated, it gives CASSLGLSGSYNEQFF.

This sequence joins TRBV10-3 and TRBJ2-7; 7 nucleotides align to TRBD1. Trimming took 4 bases from V and 2 from J; bases not matched to a gene: 5. The CDR3 is 14 residues long. Germline CDR1 and CDR2: ENHRY and SYGVKD. The CDR3 here is CAISVQGSPYEQYF. The CDR3 region has the DNA TGTGCCATCAGTGTACAGGGGTCCCCCTACGAGCAGTACTTC.

This clonotype occurred once. The J gene is TRBJ1-6, the V gene TRBV27; 8 bases match TRBD1. Trimming at V came to 5 bases and at J to 7 bases, leaving 4 bases not matched to a gene. Germline lookup yields CDR1 MNHEY and CDR2 SMNVEV (reference sequence). The CDR3 sequence is 14 residues long. As DNA, the CDR3 is TGTGCCAGCAGTGAGGACAGGGCAAATTCACCCCTCCACTTT. It translates to CASSEDRANSPLHF.

The chain links TRBV5-1 to TRBJ1-1; tentative D call: TRBD1 (6 bases). Germline-derived CDR1 and CDR2 are SGHRS and YFSETQ. The CDR3 is 14 residues long. Trimming removed 2 bases from V and 4 bases from J, with 12 bases in between. CDR3 sequence (DNA): TGCGCCAGCAGCTTAGGTGGACAGAGCACTGAAGCTTTCTTT. It translates to CASSLGGQSTEAFF. Based on the CDR3 plus reference TRBV5-1 and TRBJ1-1, the full variable domain is KAGVTQTPRYLIKTRGQQVTLSCSPISGHRSVSWYQQTPGQGLQFLFEYFSETQRNKGNFPGRFSGRQFSNSRSEMNVSTLELGDSALYLCASSLGGQSTEAFFGQGTRLTVV.

The genes are TRBV10-3 and TRBJ2-3; 9 nucleotides line up with TRBD2. The germline V gene encodes CDR1 ENHRY and CDR2 SYGVKD. V was pared by 5 bases and J by 5 bases, with 8 bases of the junction left unmatched. The CDR3 has 15 amino acids. CDR3 amino acids: CAISPGGRERDTQYF. CDR3 nucleotides: TGTGCCATCAGTCCAGGCGGGAGGGAACGAGATACGCAGTATTTT.

This clonotype was seen a single time. The J gene is TRBJ2-3, the V gene TRBV14; 7 positions agree with TRBD2. The ends lost 4 bases at V and 4 bases at J; junction bases unmatched: 8. Per germline, CDR1 SGHDN and CDR2 FVKESK. CDR3 length: 15 residues. The CDR3 nucleotides are TGTGCCAGCAGCCCCTCGAGAGGGAGGGCAGATACGCAGTATTTT. Translation gives CASSPSRGRADTQYF.

The V and J genes are TRBV4-1 and TRBJ1-1; D is ambiguous. The CDR3 is 15 residues long. V lost 3 bases and J lost 6, with 17 bases in between. CDR1 and CDR2 (germline): MGHRA, YSYEKL. The CDR3 nucleotides are TGCGCCAGCAGCCAGCCATCTCTAGGTAGCTCTGAAGCTTTCTTT. Translation gives CASSQPSLGSSEAFF.

CDR3 sequence (DNA): TGTGCCAGCAGCAGTCCGGGAGCCGGGGAACATAACTGGGACAATCAGCCCCAGCATTTT. It is translated as CASSSPGAGEHNWDNQPQHF. The V and J genes are TRBV7-3 and TRBJ1-5; D unclear. The germline V gene encodes CDR1 SGHTA and CDR2 FQGTGA. With 5 bases removed from V and 3 bases from J, the gap between germline ends came to 29 bases. The CDR3 runs 20 residues.

The rearrangement joins TRBV29-1 to TRBJ1-2; D remains unclear. From germline, CDR1 is SQVTM and CDR2 ANQGSEA. This CDR3 has 14 amino acids. Trimming took off 6 bases at V and 7 bases at J, with 21 bases between the two ends. The CDR3 DNA reads TGCAGCGTCGACGAATCTAAACCGACACGTGGCTACACCTTC. The encoded protein is CSVDESKPTRGYTF.

The chain recombines TRBV4-1 with TRBJ1-6; D not certain. Germline-derived CDR1 and CDR2 are MGHRA and YSYEKL. This CDR3 comprises 16 residues. With 3 bases removed from V and 0 bases from J, the gap between germline ends came to 9 bases. CDR3: CASSQKYSSYNSPLHF. The CDR3 region has the DNA TGCGCCAGCAGCCAGAAGTATAGCTCCTATAATTCACCCCTCCACTTT.

The chain combines TRBV20-1 with TRBJ2-1; 10 bases map to TRBD2. CDR1 is DFQATT and CDR2 is SNEGSKA in the germline V gene (reference sequence). The CDR3 consists of 16 residues. J lost 1 base, V lost 1 base, and 4 bases had no gene match. The CDR3 sequence: CSARASGSWSYNEQFF. The CDR3 nucleotides read TGCAGTGCTAGAGCTAGCGGGAGTTGGTCCTACAATGAGCAGTTCTTC.

The J gene is TRBJ1-2, the V gene TRBV29-1, with D possibly TRBD1 on 5 matching bases. In germline, CDR1 is SQVTM, CDR2 ANQGSEA. The V gene lost 7 bases and the J gene lost 4 bases, with 19 bases spanning the gap. The length of the CDR3 is 14 residues. The DNA for the CDR3 is TGCAGCGCCTCCGGGACGGAAGAGGTCTATGGCTACACCTTC. Its translation is CSASGTEEVYGYTF.